The clone carrying this TCR beta chain appeared a few times. The antigen remains undetermined. Libraries were made from TCR beta cDNA, and they carried unique molecular identifiers. The yield from around 1 to 10 million T cells was 500,000 or so cDNA molecules in total. TCRdb redid the calling of the PCR reads with MiXCR, one entry per CDR3 protein. The sample includes roughly 410,000 distinct CDR3 sequences, roughly 35% of them seen just once. Germline CDR1 SGHRS, CDR2 YFSETQ. The CDR3 loop spans 13 amino acids. Trimming at V came to 5 bases and at J to 2 bases, leaving 4 bases not matched to a gene. This specimen belongs to a study of post-analysis software for immune sequencing data. Overall study: Clinical courses comprised relapsing-remitting, secondary progressive and progressive-relapsing multiple sclerosis. Study results and limitations: Controls showed lower frequencies than patients for roughly 5 TRBV segments, and TRBV5-6, TRBV5-1 and TRBV20-1 were among these. Controls' normalized Chao1 diversity significantly exceeded that of multiple sclerosis patients. With F measure, samples from one preparation batch clustered together strongly.

This TCR was recovered from a girl aged 5-17 years with multiple sclerosis. Sequencing was done on a sample of blood. V and J are TRBV5-1 and TRBJ2-7; 7 bases align to TRBD1. CDR3 loop: CASRFGTAYEQYF. The CDR3 DNA reads TGCGCCAGCAGATTTGGGACAGCCTACGAGCAGTACTTC.